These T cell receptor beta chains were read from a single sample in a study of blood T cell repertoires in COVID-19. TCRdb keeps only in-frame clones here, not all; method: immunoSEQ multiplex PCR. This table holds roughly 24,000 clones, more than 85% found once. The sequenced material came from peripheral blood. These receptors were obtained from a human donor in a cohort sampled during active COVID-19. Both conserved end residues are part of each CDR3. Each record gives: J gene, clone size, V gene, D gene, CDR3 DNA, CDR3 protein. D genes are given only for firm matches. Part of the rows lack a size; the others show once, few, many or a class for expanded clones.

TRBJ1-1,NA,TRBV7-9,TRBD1,TGTGCCAGCAGCTCCCGGGAACAGGGGGGAAATGAAGCTTTCTTT,CASSSREQGGNEAFF
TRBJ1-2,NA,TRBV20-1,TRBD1,TGCAGTGCTAGTGGTTCCATGGGACAGTTAGGCTACACCTTC,CSASGSMGQLGYTF
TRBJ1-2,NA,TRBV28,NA,TGTGCCAGCAGTTTAACGCTAGGCGGTCCTAACTATGGCTACACCTTC,CASSLTLGGPNYGYTF
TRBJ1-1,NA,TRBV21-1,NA,TGTGCCAGCAGTTATGAAGGGGGCGCGCGAATGAACACTGAAGCTTTCTTT,CASSYEGGARMNTEAFF
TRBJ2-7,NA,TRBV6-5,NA,TGTGCCAGCAACCCGAACAGGGCCCCCTACGAGCAGTACTTC,CASNPNRAPYEQYF
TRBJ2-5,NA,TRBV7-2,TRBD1,TGTGCCAGCAGCTTAGTAGGGCAGGGGGCCGTCGAGACCCAGTACTTC,CASSLVGQGAVETQYF
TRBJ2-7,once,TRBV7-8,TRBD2,TGTGCCAGCAGCTTCGGGTTAACGGCGGGAGGCTACGAGCAGTACTTC,CASSFGLTAGGYEQYF
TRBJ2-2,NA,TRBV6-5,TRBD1,TGTGCCAGCAGTTCTACAGGGGCCTCGAACACCGGGGAGCTGTTTTTT,CASSSTGASNTGELFF
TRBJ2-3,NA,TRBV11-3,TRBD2,TGTGCCAGCAGCTTAGATCTTTGGGGGACTAGCGGGAGGACAGATACGCAGTATTTT,CASSLDLWGTSGRTDTQYF
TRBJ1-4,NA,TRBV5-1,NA,TGCGCCAGCAGCTTGAACGGTGCAACTAATGAAAAACTGTTTTTT,CASSLNGATNEKLFF
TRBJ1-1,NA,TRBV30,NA,TGTGCCTGGAGTGTTGTTCCGGGGGTTATGAACACTGAAGCTTTCTTT,CAWSVVPGVMNTEAFF
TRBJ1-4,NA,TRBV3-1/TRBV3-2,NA,TGTGCCAGCAGCCAAGATCTTGCCTGGAGCGAAAAACTGTTTTTT,CASSQDLAWSEKLFF
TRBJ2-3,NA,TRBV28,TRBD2,TGTGCCAGCAGTTTACTCGGTGGAGAAGCGGGGGGTACATTAGATACGCAGTATTTT,CASSLLGGEAGGTLDTQYF
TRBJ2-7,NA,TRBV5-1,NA,TGCGCCAGCAGCTTGGTTAGTTCCTACGAGCAGTACTTC,CASSLVSSYEQYF
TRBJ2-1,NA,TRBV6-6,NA,TGTGCCAGCAGTTACGGGCCCTACTACAATGAGCAGTTCTTC,CASSYGPYYNEQFF
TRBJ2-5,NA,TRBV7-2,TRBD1,TGTGCCAGCAGCCTCGGGACAGGCAAAGAGACCCAGTACTTC,CASSLGTGKETQYF
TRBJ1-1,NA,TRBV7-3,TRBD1,TGTGCCAGCAGCCCCGGGCCGACAGGGGGGGGTACTGAAGCTTTCTTT,CASSPGPTGGGTEAFF
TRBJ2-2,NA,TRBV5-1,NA,TGCGCCAGCAGCTTGGGGCAGAGGATGAACACCGGGGAGCTGTTTTTT,CASSLGQRMNTGELFF
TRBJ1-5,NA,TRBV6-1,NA,TGTGCCAGCAGTGAGTTGGATAGGGGGTTCGGTCAGCCCCAGCATTTT,CASSELDRGFGQPQHF
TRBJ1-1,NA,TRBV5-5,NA,TGTGCCAGCAGCTTGGGGCAGGTGAACACTGAAGCTTTCTTT,CASSLGQVNTEAFF